This passage covers 17 T cell receptor delta chains from one sample sequenced in a study of human gamma delta and Vdelta1 T cells. TCRdb re-called clones from the PCR reads via CATT. The sample comprises over 5,500 delta-chain clones, roughly 40% of which are singletons, and roughly 5.9% rests with the top ten. What these receptors recognize is not known. The sample was Vdelta1 gamma-delta T cells from blood grown in culture (DOT cells). These TCRs come from a human donor in good health.

The table lists this clone with a few counts. The chain uses TRDV1 and TRDJ1, with TRDD3 matching over 10 bases. CDR3 length equals 26 residues. The germline V gene has CDR1 TSWWSYY and CDR2 QGS. V gave up 0 bases and J gave up 0 bases; unmatched junction bases: 31. The CDR3 spells CALGELVPTPLALLGDSYEYTDKLIF. The CDR3 DNA reads as TGTGCTCTTGGGGAACTCGTTCCTACCCCACTCGCCTTACTGGGGGATTCCTACGAGTACACCGATAAACTCATCTTT.

This clone counts as medium-sized. Other DNA variants within this sample encode the same CDR3. The chain carries TRDV1 and TRDJ1; 12 bases agree with TRDD3. V lost 1 base and J lost 4; bases outside the gene matches: 16. There are 20 residues in the CDR3. Germline V gives CDR1 TSWWSYY, CDR2 QGS. DNA for the CDR3: TGTGCTCTTGGGGAACGCACTACGCTTCGGACTGGGGGATACATCGATAAACTCATCTTT. Its protein is CALGERTTLRTGGYIDKLIF.

The chain uses TRDV1 and TRDJ1; 7 bases align to TRDD2. The V segment lost 3 bases and the J segment 0 bases; nucleotides outside the gene matches: 22. Looked up from germline, CDR1 is TSWWSYY and CDR2 is QGS. The length of the CDR3 is 21 residues. CDR3 sequence reads: CALGDRNYSYDFGRYTDKLIF. The DNA of the CDR3 is TGTGCTCTTGGGGACCGTAACTATTCCTACGATTTTGGGAGGTACACCGATAAACTCATCTTT.

V and J are TRDV1 and TRDJ1, with TRDD3 matching 8 bases. J gave up 0 bases and V 2 bases, and 14 bases lay outside the gene matches. The CDR3 has 19 amino acids. Germline assignment: CDR1 TSWWSYY and CDR2 QGS. Here the CDR3 reads CALGEILNYDWGHTDKLIF. As DNA, the CDR3 is TGTGCTCTTGGGGAAATTCTTAACTATGACTGGGGGCACACCGATAAACTCATCTTT.

A remark on this clone: A far larger clone is only one base removed, so a read error is likely. This sequence joins TRDV1 and TRDJ1; D may be TRDD2 (5 bases). Trimming pared 5 bases from V and 0 bases from J, leaving 25 bases between. This CDR3 spans 19 amino acids. The germline V gene encodes CDR1 TSWWSYY and CDR2 QGS. CDR3 nucleotide sequence: TGTGCTCTTGGGCCCTACCCAACTTTCCCGATCATATACACCGATAAACTCATCTTT. Protein: CALGPYPTFPIIYTDKLIF.

This chain uses TRDV1 with TRDJ1; 9 bases map to TRDD2. V dropped 2 bases and J dropped 0; count of bases not matched to a gene: 19. Per the germline V gene, CDR1 is TSWWSYY and CDR2 is QGS. The CDR3 extends over 21 amino acids. The CDR3 region is CALGENGLPTWWGSYTDKLIF. CDR3 DNA: TGTGCTCTTGGGGAAAACGGCCTTCCTACGTGGTGGGGGTCGTACACCGATAAACTCATCTTT.

The rearrangement links TRDV1 to TRDJ1; D may be TRDD3 (6 bases). V dropped 3 bases and J dropped 4 bases, with 36 bases sitting between them. The CDR3 has 22 amino acids. CDR1 TSWWSYY and CDR2 QGS come from the germline V gene. CDR3 sequence: CALGDPGSPRGLGLGFDDKLIF. The CDR3 nucleotides read TGTGCTCTTGGGGACCCCGGAAGTCCCCGAGGGCTGGGGCTCGGATTCGACGATAAACTCATCTTT.

This clone was found a few times. The chain employs TRDV1 and TRDJ1; 10 bases line up with TRDD3. V shed 3 bases, J shed 3 bases, and the junction held 10 bases outside the gene matches. The CDR3 length is 17 residues. Germline V gene sequence: CDR1 TSWWSYY, CDR2 QGS. The CDR3 region is CALGEGLVLGDPDKLIF. DNA of the CDR3: TGTGCTCTTGGGGAGGGTTTAGTACTGGGGGATCCCGATAAACTCATCTTT.

About this clone itself: This probably arose from a read error, given a far larger clone one base away. This rearrangement joins TRDV1 to TRDJ1, with TRDD3 matching over 10 bases. CDR3 length: 16 amino acids. Germline V CDR1 and CDR2: TSWWSYY, QGS. J lost 11 bases, V lost 1 base, and 13 bases had no gene match. For the CDR3, the DNA is TGTGCTCTTGGGGAACAACAGGCCTTCGTACTGGGGGATCTCATCTTT. It specifies CALGEQQAFVLGDLIF.

The table lists this clone with a few counts. This chain joins TRDV1 and TRDJ1; D possibly matches TRDD2 or TRDD3 (7 bases each). The V end lost 3 bases, the J end lost 0 bases, and 44 bases lay between the germline ends. The CDR3 spans 26 residues. In germline, CDR1 is TSWWSYY, CDR2 QGS. The CDR3 DNA is TGTGCTCTTGGGGATCCCTTGAAGCCTGCCTTCCTGGGGGGTACAATCCATAACTCGTACACCGATAAACTCATCTTT. This gives the protein CALGDPLKPAFLGGTIHNSYTDKLIF.

This clone was seen more than once but under ten times. V and J are TRDV1 and TRDJ1; 8 nucleotides agree with TRDD3. The CDR3 spans 20 residues. Per germline, CDR1 TSWWSYY and CDR2 QGS. V lost 5 bases to trimming and J lost 2 bases; unmatched junction nucleotides: 22. The CDR3 nucleotides are TGTGCTCTTGGGAACCCCAATGCTACGAGCTGGGGGAGTTGGACCGATAAACTCATCTTT. Translating gives CALGNPNATSWGSWTDKLIF.

The genes are TRDV1 and TRDJ1; the match to TRDD3 covers 11 bases. Germline loops: CDR1 TSWWSYY, CDR2 QGS. The CDR3 spans 28 residues. The V and J ends lost 4 bases and 0 bases, in that order; junction bases with no gene match: 40. CDR3 in amino acids: CALGGTSAGPPYHARYWGIMGYTDKLIF. CDR3 sequence (DNA): TGTGCTCTTGGGGGGACCTCCGCGGGGCCCCCCTACCACGCCCGTTACTGGGGGATAATGGGGTACACCGATAAACTCATCTTT.

V gene TRDV1 combines with J gene TRDJ1; 8 nucleotides align to TRDD3. The germline V gene encodes CDR1 TSWWSYY and CDR2 QGS. The CDR3 spans 20 residues. V was pared by 1 base and J by 3 bases, with 19 bases of the junction left unmatched. This chain's CDR3 is CALGEPRKPTHWGIADKLIF. CDR3 coding DNA: TGTGCTCTTGGGGAACCGCGGAAACCTACCCATTGGGGGATCGCCGATAAACTCATCTTT.

The V gene is TRDV1, the J gene TRDJ1; 12 bases match TRDD3. Germline lookup yields CDR1 TSWWSYY and CDR2 QGS. Trimming at V came to 3 bases and at J to 0 bases, leaving 23 bases not matched to a gene. The CDR3 contains 23 residues. The CDR3 bases are TGTGCTCTTGGGGAGTCTCCGGTGTCTTTCTGGGGGATACGCCGGGGGTACACCGATAAACTCATCTTT. This sequence encodes CALGESPVSFWGIRRGYTDKLIF.

Within the sample, this clone is medium-sized (0.01 to 0.1%). This rearrangement joins TRDV1 to TRDJ1; no clear D. The germline V and J ends were trimmed by 0 bases and 1 base, with 9 bases remaining between them. Germline values: CDR1 TSWWSYY, CDR2 QGS. This CDR3 contains 15 residues. CDR3 region: CALGELAHPTDKLIF. In DNA, the CDR3 is TGTGCTCTTGGGGAACTAGCCCATCCCACCGATAAACTCATCTTT.

The gene calls are TRDV1 and TRDJ1; a weak D match, TRDD3 (5 bases). Trimming removed 2 bases from V and 5 bases from J, with 21 bases in between. The V gene's germline CDR1 is TSWWSYY and CDR2 QGS. This CDR3 has 17 amino acids. The CDR3 DNA reads as TGTGCTCTTGGGGAAAATTCTCCGGGGGGGCCGCTAGATAAACTCATCTTT. It encodes CALGENSPGGPLDKLIF.

Worth noting for this clone: This may stem from a read error, because a much larger clone lies one nucleotide away. The sample has other DNA sequences that encode this CDR3 too. The rearrangement joins TRDV1 to TRDJ1; 13 positions match TRDD3. The germline V gene has CDR1 TSWWSYY and CDR2 QGS. The junction had 27 bases not matched to a gene; V was cut back by 2 bases and J by 0 bases. This CDR3 is 25 amino acids long. Here the CDR3 DNA reads TGTGCTCTTGGGGAAACCCGCCTACCTACAACATACTGGGGGATACGCAACACGTACACCGATAAACTCATCTTT. Its protein product is CALGETRLPTTYWGIRNTYTDKLIF.